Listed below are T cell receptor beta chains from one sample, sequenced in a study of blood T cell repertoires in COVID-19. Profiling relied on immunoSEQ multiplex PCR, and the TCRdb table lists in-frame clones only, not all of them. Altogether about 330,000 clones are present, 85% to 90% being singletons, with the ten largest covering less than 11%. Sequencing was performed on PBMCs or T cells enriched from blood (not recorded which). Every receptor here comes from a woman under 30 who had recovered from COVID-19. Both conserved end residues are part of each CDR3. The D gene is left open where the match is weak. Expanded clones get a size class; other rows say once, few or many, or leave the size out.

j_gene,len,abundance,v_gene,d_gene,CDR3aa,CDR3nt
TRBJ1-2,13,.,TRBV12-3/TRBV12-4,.,CASSPRGSHGYTF,TGTGCCAGCAGTCCGAGAGGGAGCCATGGCTACACCTTC
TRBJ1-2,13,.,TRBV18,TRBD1,CASSPGTGVGYTF,TGTGCCAGCTCACCAGGGACAGGCGTTGGCTACACCTTC
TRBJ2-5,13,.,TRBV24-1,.,CATSVEHGETQYF,TGTGCCACCAGTGTGGAGCATGGGGAGACCCAGTACTTC
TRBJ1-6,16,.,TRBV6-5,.,CASSYPRDGRSSPLHF,TGTGCCAGCAGTTATCCCCGAGATGGGCGTTCGTCACCCCTCCACTTT
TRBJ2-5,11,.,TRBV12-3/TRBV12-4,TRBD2,CASRLAKTQYF,TGTGCCAGTCGACTAGCTAAGACCCAGTACTTC
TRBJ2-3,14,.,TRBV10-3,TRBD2,CAIRGSGSTDTQYF,TGTGCCATCCGCGGTAGCGGGAGCACAGATACGCAGTATTTT
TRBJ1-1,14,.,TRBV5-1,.,CASSEQVGGTEAFF,TGCGCCAGCAGCGAGCAGGTGGGGGGCACTGAAGCTTTCTTT
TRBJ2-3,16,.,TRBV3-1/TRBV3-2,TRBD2,CASSHGASGHTDTQYF,TGTGCCAGCAGCCATGGGGCTAGCGGGCACACAGATACGCAGTATTTT
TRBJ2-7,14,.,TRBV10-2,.,CASRVTGNSYEQYF,TGCGCCAGCAGGGTTACAGGGAACTCCTACGAGCAGTACTTC
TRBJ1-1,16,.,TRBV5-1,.,CASSIGVGRRNTEAFF,TGCGCCAGCAGCATCGGAGTAGGCCGCAGGAACACTGAAGCTTTCTTT
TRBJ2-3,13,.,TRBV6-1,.,CASSEMFGDTQYF,TGTGCCAGCAGTGAAATGTTCGGAGATACGCAGTATTTT
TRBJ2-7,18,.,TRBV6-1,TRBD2,CASSEAPGLAGGPYEQYF,TGTGCCAGCAGTGAAGCTCCGGGACTAGCGGGAGGGCCTTACGAGCAGTACTTC
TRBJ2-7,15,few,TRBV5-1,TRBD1,CASSLGQGYYYEQYF,TGCGCCAGCAGCTTGGGACAGGGATATTACTACGAGCAGTACTTC
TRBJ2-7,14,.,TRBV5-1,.,CASSFSGNSYEQYF,TGCGCCAGCAGCTTTAGCGGAAACTCCTACGAGCAGTACTTC
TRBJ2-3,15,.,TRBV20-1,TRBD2,CSAIELAGGSEGQYF,TGCAGTGCTATTGAACTAGCGGGGGGGAGCGAGGGGCAGTATTTT
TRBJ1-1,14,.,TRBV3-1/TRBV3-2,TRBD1,CASRKQGARTEAFF,TGTGCCAGCAGAAAACAGGGGGCGCGGACTGAAGCTTTCTTT
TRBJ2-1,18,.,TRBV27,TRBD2,CASSFSTGTSPGGNEQFF,TGTGCCAGCAGTTTTTCGACCGGGACTAGCCCTGGGGGCAATGAGCAGTTCTTC
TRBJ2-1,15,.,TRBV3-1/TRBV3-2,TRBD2,CASSFLAGLGNEQFF,TGTGCCAGCAGCTTCCTAGCGGGATTGGGGAATGAGCAGTTCTTC
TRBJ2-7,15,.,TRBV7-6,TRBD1,CASSETGTGGYEQYF,TGTGCCAGCAGCGAGACCGGGACAGGGGGATACGAGCAGTACTTC
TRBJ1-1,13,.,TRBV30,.,CAWSPQGNTEAFF,TGTGCCTGGAGTCCCCAGGGGAACACTGAAGCTTTCTTT
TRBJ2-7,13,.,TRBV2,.,CASSRDTAYEQYF,TGTGCCAGCAGCCGGGACACCGCCTACGAGCAGTACTTC
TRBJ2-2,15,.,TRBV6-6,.,CASGGLTINTGELFF,TGTGCCAGCGGGGGACTGACAATCAACACCGGGGAGCTGTTTTTT
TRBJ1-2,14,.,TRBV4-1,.,CASSQGSPIYGYTF,TGCGCCAGCAGCCAAGGGTCCCCTATCTATGGCTACACCTTC
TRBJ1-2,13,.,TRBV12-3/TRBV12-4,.,CASSSLDSYGYTF,TGTGCCAGCAGTTCCCTGGACAGCTATGGCTACACCTTC
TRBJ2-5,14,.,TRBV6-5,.,CASSYEGRVETQYF,TGTGCCAGCAGTTACGAAGGGCGGGTAGAGACCCAGTACTTC
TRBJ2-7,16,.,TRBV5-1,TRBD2,CASTNVAGGHTYEQYF,TGCGCCAGCACTAACGTGGCGGGGGGCCATACCTACGAGCAGTACTTC